This T cell receptor beta chain is from a study of T cell repertoires in cytomegalovirus infection. Study overall: Carrying CMV and the relevant HLA type showed in public TCR beta signatures.

TCRdb independently ran MiXCR on the reads; one entry per CDR3 protein. The repertoire includes 150,000 to 200,000 distinct CDR3 sequences, 13% to 15% of them detected once, and around 27% sits in the top ten. The study's findings and limits: It was HLA-C-restricted CMV-specific TCR beta clonotypes that dominated the response ex vivo.

In this sample, this clonotype turned up a few times. Antigen: not known. What was sequenced was PBMCs. This TCR came from a human donor in good health (CMV status not recorded). Some clones in this sample may be carry-over from other donors' samples.

The CDR3 DNA reads as TGTGCCAGCAGCTTACTACAGTACAATCAGCCCCAGCATTTT. Its protein product is CASSLLQYNQPQHF. V and J are TRBV5-5 and TRBJ1-5; D gene uncertain. Germline CDR1 is SGHKS and CDR2 is YYEKEE (reference sequence). The V gene lost 2 bases and the J gene lost 3 bases, with 9 bases spanning the gap. CDR3 length equals 14 residues.